The following is a TCR beta chain sequence with its context. The data derive from a study of Graves' ophthalmopathy and Graves' hyperthyroidism. Germline CDR1 reads SGHRS; CDR2 reads YFSETQ. Between the trimmed V and J ends, which lost 3 bases and 1 base, there was a span of 10 bases. This CDR3 is 14 amino acids long. The sequenced template was RNA, covering the TCR beta CDR3 region. Second-round multiplex PCR came after first-round RT-PCR with HTBI primers. TCRdb ran MiXCR on the multiplex PCR reads and lists one entry per CDR3 protein. Here the sample spans a few hundred thousand distinct CDR3 sequences, 35% to 45% being singletons.

This clonotype was sampled from an adult man with Graves' hyperthyroidism. The specimen was peripheral blood or thyroid tissue (not recorded which). This chain uses TRBV5-1 with TRBJ1-1; D not certain. The DNA for the CDR3 is TGCGCCAGCAGCTCGGACGGCAAGAACACTGAAGCTTTCTTT. Protein: CASSSDGKNTEAFF.